These 15 T cell receptor beta chains were sequenced from one sample in a study of shared clonotypes between healthy human individuals. It was CD45RO-negative cells, positively selected for CCR7, that made up naive CD8 cells, with terminally differentiated effector memory CD45RA+ cells excluded. Using immunoSEQ multiplex PCR, the repertoire was profiled, and TCRdb retains in-frame clones only, with some absent. This sample has about 2.1 million clones, with 85% to 95% found just once. What was sequenced was naive CD8+ T cells from PBMCs. The receptors derive from a man aged 18 to 30 in good health. Some clones in this sample may be carry-over from other donors' samples.

This chain connects TRBV19 to TRBJ1-4, with no clear D. Looked up from germline, CDR1 is LNHDA and CDR2 is SQIVND (reference sequence). The CDR3 spans 17 residues. V was trimmed by 2 bases and J by 0 bases, leaving 13 bases between them. Here the CDR3 reads CASSIPYSTTTNEKLFF. In nucleotides, the CDR3 is TGTGCCAGTAGTATACCCTACAGCACTACAACTAATGAAAAACTGTTTTTT. Combining the CDR3 with reference TRBV19 and TRBJ1-4 gives the whole variable domain DGGITQSPKYLFRKEGQNVTLSCEQNLNHDAMYWYRQDPGQGLRLIYYSQIVNDFQKGDIAEGYSVSREKKESFPLTVTSAQKNPTAFYLCASSIPYSTTTNEKLFFGSGTQLSVL.

The rearrangement uses TRBV9 and TRBJ1-2; 10 bases map to TRBD1. The ends lost 3 bases at V and 3 bases at J; junction bases unmatched: 2. The CDR3 has 14 residues. CDR1 and CDR2 from the germline V gene are SGDLS and YYNGEE. The CDR3 region is CASSGQGAHYGYTF. In nucleotides, the CDR3 is TGTGCCAGCAGCGGACAGGGGGCACACTATGGCTACACCTTC.

V usage is TRBV28 and J usage is TRBJ2-7, with a tentative D call TRBD2 (5 bases). Germline assignment: CDR1 MDHEN and CDR2 SYDVKM. The CDR3 spans 14 residues. V lost 5 bases, J lost 2 bases, and 13 bases lay in between. In DNA form, the CDR3 reads TGTGCCAGCAGTCGAACGGGATCTACCTACGAGCAGTACTTC. Its protein product is CASSRTGSTYEQYF.

This chain links TRBV28 with TRBJ1-3; 10 positions match TRBD1. The CDR3 consists of 17 residues. V trimming: 6 bases; J trimming: 3 bases; junction bases outside the gene matches: 11. Germline V lookup: CDR1 MDHEN, CDR2 SYDVKM. This chain's CDR3 is CASSYSKRTGGGNTIYF. In DNA, the CDR3 is TGTGCCAGCAGCTATTCTAAAAGGACAGGGGGTGGAAACACCATATATTTT.

J is TRBJ2-1 and V is TRBV9; TRBD2 aligns across 9 bases. J lost 5 bases, V lost 3 bases, and 3 bases had no gene match. The CDR3 is 14 residues long. Germline V gene data show CDR1 as SGDLS and CDR2 as YYNGEE. The CDR3 DNA reads TGTGCCAGCAGCGGGCGGGAGGGCCACAATGAGCAGTTCTTC. Protein sequence: CASSGREGHNEQFF.

The V gene is TRBV4-1, the J gene TRBJ2-7, with a weak D call TRBD1 (5 bases). Trimming removed 0 bases from V and 7 bases from J, with 13 bases in between. The CDR3 loop spans 14 amino acids. Germline CDR1 is MGHRA and CDR2 is YSYEKL. This chain's CDR3 is CASSQDSWGVEQYF. The CDR3 DNA follows: TGCGCCAGCAGCCAAGATAGTTGGGGCGTGGAGCAGTACTTC.

The CDR3 DNA reads as TGTGCCAGCAGCCCTCAGGGGTGGGATGAGCAGTTCTTC. Protein sequence: CASSPQGWDEQFF. V and J are TRBV11-2 and TRBJ2-1, with D possibly being TRBD1 (6 bases). Deletions cut 5 bases from V and 8 bases from J, with 13 bases between. Looked up from germline, CDR1 is SGHAT and CDR2 is FQNNGV. The CDR3 sequence is 13 residues long.

With respect to this clone: A clone one base away is much larger, so this may be a read error. The CDR3 sequence: CASSHSYEQYF. The CDR3 DNA reads TGTGCCAGCAGCCACTCCTACGAGCAGTACTTC. The chain carries TRBV7-8 and TRBJ2-7; D gene uncertain. The length of the CDR3 is 11 residues. Germline loops: CDR1 SGHVS, CDR2 FQNEAQ. V shed 5 bases and J shed 0 bases, with 2 bases lying between them.

The V gene is TRBV29-1, the J gene TRBJ2-3; 8 nucleotides align to TRBD1. The CDR3 consists of 15 residues. The trim removed 6 bases at V and 3 bases at J, leaving 11 bases unmatched. In germline, CDR1 is SQVTM, CDR2 ANQGSEA. The DNA of the CDR3 is TGCAGCGTGGGATTCCAGGGGGCGCATACAGATACGCAGTATTTT. It codes for CSVGFQGAHTDTQYF.

This chain connects TRBV4-1 to TRBJ2-2; perhaps D is TRBD1 or TRBD2 (5 bases each). The CDR3 runs 13 residues. The germline gives CDR1 MGHRA, CDR2 YSYEKL. The V end lost 4 bases, the J end lost 6 bases, and 9 bases lay between the germline ends. CDR3 nucleotides: TGCGCCAGCAGCCTCCAGGGACCCGGGGAGCTGTTTTTT. The encoded protein is CASSLQGPGELFF.

In this sample, this clone turned up once. CDR3 nucleotides: TGTGCCAGCAGCCCCTCAAGGGGCACCGGGGAGCTGTTTTTT. Amino acid sequence: CASSPSRGTGELFF. The genes are TRBV7-9 and TRBJ2-2; a possible D gene is TRBD1 (5 bases). The V and J ends lost 5 bases and 4 bases respectively, with 11 bases between them. Germline CDR1 reads SEHNR; CDR2 reads FQNEAQ (reference sequence). The CDR3 has 14 residues. Combining the CDR3 with reference TRBV7-9 and TRBJ2-2 gives the whole variable domain DTGVSQNPRHKITKRGQNVTFRCDPISEHNRLYWYRQTLGQGPEFLTYFQNEAQLEKSRLLSDRFSAERPKGSFSTLEIQRTEQGDSAMYLCASSPSRGTGELFFGEGSRLTVL.

As to this clone: A clone one base away is much larger, so this may be a read error. The chain links TRBV6-5 to TRBJ2-7; 7 nucleotides match TRBD1. The CDR3 sequence is 13 residues long. Trimming removed 4 bases from V and 2 bases from J; junction bases left unmatched: 2. The germline V gene encodes CDR1 MNHEY and CDR2 SVGAGI. For the CDR3, the DNA is TGTGCCAGCAGTTCGGGACAGACCTACGAGCAGTACTTC. Its protein product is CASSSGQTYEQYF.

This chain links TRBV11-2 with TRBJ2-5; D might be TRBD1 (6 bases). The CDR3 contains 14 residues. Deletions cut 2 bases from V and 5 bases from J, with 12 bases between. Germline assignment: CDR1 SGHAT and CDR2 FQNNGV. Written as DNA, the CDR3 is TGTGCCAGCAGCTTAAATTGGGGGCGGGAGACCCAGTACTTC. As protein: CASSLNWGRETQYF.

This clone was detected a few times. The chain links TRBV7-2 to TRBJ2-1, with D possibly TRBD2 on 6 matching bases. The germline gives CDR1 SGHTA, CDR2 FQGNSA. This CDR3 comprises 15 residues. Trimming shortened V by 3 bases and J by 4 bases, and 13 bases separated the two germline ends. Written as DNA, the CDR3 is TGTGCCAGCAGCTTTAACCCGGGGACTTACAATGAGCAGTTCTTC. Protein: CASSFNPGTYNEQFF. Full variable domain (missing parts from reference TRBV7-2 and TRBJ2-1): GAGVSQSPSNKVTEKGKDVELRCDPISGHTALYWYRQSLGQGLEFLIYFQGNSAPDKSGLPSDRFSAERTGGSVSTLTIQRTQQEDSAVYLCASSFNPGTYNEQFFGPGTRLTVL.

The sample holds a few counts of this clone. This specimen includes other DNA sequences encoding the same CDR3. V gene TRBV19 combines with J gene TRBJ1-5; D might be TRBD1 (6 bases). V lost 2 bases and J lost 3, with 8 bases in between. Germline CDR1 and CDR2: LNHDA and SQIVND (reference sequence). CDR3 length: 14 amino acids. The CDR3 region is CASSIRDTNQPQHF. In DNA, the CDR3 is TGTGCCAGTAGTATAAGGGACACCAATCAGCCCCAGCATTTT.